Listed below are T cell receptor beta chains from one sample, sequenced in a study of T-cell reconstitution after alpha-beta-depleted transplantation in children. One entry per CDR3 protein results from TCRdb running MiXCR on the PCR reads. The sample has hundreds of thousands of distinct CDR3 sequences, around 13% seen once. This specimen consisted of PBMCs, mostly from graft donor cells, obtained 360 days after TCRalphabeta/CD19-depleted stem cell transplant. Receptors were obtained from a male patient aged 10-17 years who had a stem cell transplant for acute myeloid leukemia, so the T cells may come from the graft donor. The CDR3 runs from the conserved cysteine through the conserved F or W. Each record gives: D gene, J gene, V gene, clone size, CDR3 protein, CDR3 DNA. A D gene is named only where the DNA matches it firmly. Some rows mark clone size as missing; the rest say once, few, many or name a class of expanded clone.

>-|TRBJ2-7|TRBV12-3/TRBV12-4|few
CASSLQGTPMFYEQYF
TGTGCCAGCAGTTTACAGGGGACTCCAATGTTCTACGAGCAGTACTTC
>TRBD1|TRBJ2-3|TRBV11-2|-
CASSLQGAGGTDTQYF
TGTGCCAGCAGTTTACAGGGGGCTGGGGGCACAGATACGCAGTATTTT
>TRBD1|TRBJ2-5|TRBV7-9|many
CASSFRTGGRETQYF
TGTGCCAGCAGCTTTAGAACAGGGGGCCGAGAGACCCAGTACTTC
>-|TRBJ2-2|TRBV4-3|many
CASSQGFGELFF
TGCGCCAGCAGCCAGGGATTTGGGGAGCTGTTTTTT
>-|TRBJ2-4|TRBV29-1|many
CSVEDPISVAKNIQYF
TGCAGCGTTGAAGATCCAATTAGCGTTGCCAAAAACATTCAGTACTTC
>-|TRBJ2-7|TRBV15|many
CATSREGDTAGSFF
TGTGCCACCAGCAGAGAAGGAGACACCGCGGGCTCTTTTTTC
>-|TRBJ2-5|TRBV4-2|-
CASSQDGQFQETQYF
TGTGCCAGCAGCCAAGATGGGCAGTTCCAAGAGACCCAGTACTTC
>-|TRBJ2-3|TRBV7-3|-
CASSLVPGRDTQYF
TGTGCCAGCAGTCTAGTCCCGGGTCGGGATACGCAGTATTTT
>-|TRBJ2-5|TRBV5-1|-
CASSLAANSLSEAQYF
TGCGCCAGCAGCTTGGCCGCTAACTCCCTTTCGGAGGCCCAGTACTTC
>TRBD1|TRBJ2-1|TRBV24-1|-
CAASDLQGSSYNEQFF
TGTGCCGCCAGTGATTTACAGGGGAGCTCCTACAATGAGCAGTTCTTC
>-|TRBJ2-4|TRBV10-3|few
CAISESMPYGRKNIQYF
TGTGCCATCAGTGAGTCGATGCCCTACGGACGGAAAAACATTCAGTACTTC
>-|TRBJ2-5|TRBV7-7|few
CASSLGGTGVETQYF
TGTGCTAGCAGCTTAGGGGGTACCGGGGTCGAGACCCAGTACTTC
>-|TRBJ1-3|TRBV29-1|few
CSVESRLGKFSGNTIYF
TGCAGCGTTGAATCACGTCTCGGTAAATTTTCTGGAAACACCATATATTTT
>-|TRBJ2-1|TRBV6-2/TRBV6-3|many
CASSLTGGDFNEQFF
TGTGCCAGCAGTTTAACAGGGGGGGACTTCAATGAGCAGTTCTTC